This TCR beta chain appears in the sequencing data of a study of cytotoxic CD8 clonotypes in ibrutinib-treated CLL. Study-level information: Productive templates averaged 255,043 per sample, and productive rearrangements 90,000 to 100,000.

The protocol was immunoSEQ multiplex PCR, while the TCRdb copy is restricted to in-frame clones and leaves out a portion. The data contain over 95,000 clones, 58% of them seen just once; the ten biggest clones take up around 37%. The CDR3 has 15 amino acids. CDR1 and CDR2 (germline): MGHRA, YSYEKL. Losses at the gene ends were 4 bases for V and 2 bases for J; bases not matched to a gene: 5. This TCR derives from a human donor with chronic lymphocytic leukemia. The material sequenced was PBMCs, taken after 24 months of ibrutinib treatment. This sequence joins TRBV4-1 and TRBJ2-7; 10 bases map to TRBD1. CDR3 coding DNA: TGCGCCAGCAGCCGTACCGGGACAGGGGCCTACGAGCAGTACTTC. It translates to CASSRTGTGAYEQYF.